This is a list of T cell receptor beta chains from one sample in a study of identical twins. Via MiXCR, TCRdb re-called the 5' RACE reads, giving one row per CDR3 protein. This sample has 450,000 to 600,000 distinct CDR3 sequences; approximately 20% occur once, and the top ten carry 0.45% to 0.5%. Separately, the same data were catalogued under a study of yellow fever vaccine responses in identical twins.

Sample: CD4+ T cells sorted from blood. The receptors stem from a woman between 18 and 29 years old in good health. CDR3s include the opening cysteine and the closing phenylalanine or tryptophan. A D gene is named only where the DNA matches it firmly. Only part of the rows carry a size: once, few, many, or a class if the clone is expanded.

D gene	J gene	clone size	V gene	CDR3 protein	CDR3 DNA
TRBD1	TRBJ2-2	NA	TRBV2	CASGGQGTNTGELFF	TGTGCCAGCGGGGGACAGGGGACGAACACCGGGGAGCTGTTTTTT
TRBD2	TRBJ2-5	NA	TRBV7-9	CASSFGTSGPQETQYF	TGTGCCAGCAGCTTCGGGACTAGCGGGCCTCAAGAGACCCAGTACTTC
NA	TRBJ2-7	few	TRBV6-2/TRBV6-3	CASSYSTGSLGEQYF	TGTGCCAGCAGTTACTCGACCGGGAGCTTGGGCGAGCAGTACTTC
TRBD1	TRBJ2-3	many	TRBV19	CASSIRDSAADTQYF	TGTGCCAGTAGTATAAGGGACAGCGCCGCAGATACGCAGTATTTT
TRBD1	TRBJ1-4	few	TRBV25-1	CASSTFSRGYDEKLFF	TGTGCCAGCAGTACGTTTAGCAGGGGGTACGATGAAAAACTGTTTTTT
NA	TRBJ1-6	NA	TRBV6-1	CASSPREVISSYNSPLHF	TGTGCCAGCAGTCCGAGGGAAGTAATTAGCTCCTATAATTCACCCCTCCACTTT
TRBD1	TRBJ1-1	NA	TRBV2	CASSFRTGGNTEAFF	TGTGCCAGCAGTTTCCGGACAGGAGGGAACACTGAAGCTTTCTTT
NA	TRBJ2-3	NA	TRBV27	CASSHRDWFNTDTQYF	TGTGCCAGCAGTCACCGGGACTGGTTTAACACAGATACGCAGTATTTT
TRBD1	TRBJ2-6	NA	TRBV12-3/TRBV12-4	CASSYPTGGSGANVLTF	TGTGCCAGCAGCTACCCCACAGGGGGCTCAGGGGCCAACGTCCTGACTTTC
NA	TRBJ2-6	few	TRBV9	CASSVRGSGANVLTF	TGTGCCAGCAGCGTCCGGGGGTCTGGGGCCAACGTCCTGACTTTC
TRBD1	TRBJ2-1	NA	TRBV15	CATQGQGKYSYNEQFF	TGTGCCACCCAAGGACAGGGGAAGTACTCCTACAATGAGCAGTTCTTC
TRBD2	TRBJ2-2	NA	TRBV5-1	CASSPIPGLAGSNTGELFF	TGCGCCAGCAGCCCCATACCTGGACTAGCGGGTTCGAACACCGGGGAGCTGTTTTTT
NA	TRBJ2-2	NA	TRBV11-2	CASSPPARKNTGELFF	TGTGCCAGCAGCCCCCCCGCGCGGAAGAACACCGGGGAGCTGTTTTTT
NA	TRBJ2-3	few	TRBV2	CASSQPPSDTQYF	TGTGCCAGCAGTCAACCCCCTTCAGATACGCAGTATTTT
TRBD2	TRBJ2-7	NA	TRBV5-1	CASSSLAGSYEQYF	TGCGCCAGCAGCTCTCTAGCGGGATCCTACGAGCAGTACTTC
NA	TRBJ1-6	NA	TRBV3-1	CASRGVVGENSPLHF	TGTGCCAGCAGAGGCGTGGTGGGTGAAAATTCACCCCTCCACTTT
NA	TRBJ2-7	NA	TRBV28	CASSHLSYEQYF	TGTGCCAGCAGTCATCTCTCCTACGAGCAGTACTTC
NA	TRBJ1-1	few	TRBV24-1	CATSATGAGNTEAFF	TGTGCCACCAGTGCCACTGGGGCAGGCAACACTGAAGCTTTCTTT
NA	TRBJ2-7	NA	TRBV28	CASSFWAYEQYF	TGTGCCAGCAGTTTTTGGGCCTACGAGCAGTACTTC
NA	TRBJ1-2	NA	TRBV29-1	CSVGQGPSDGYTF	TGCAGCGTTGGTCAGGGCCCCTCGGATGGCTACACCTTC
NA	TRBJ2-3	few	TRBV20-1	CSPHGGLGTDTQYF	TGCAGTCCCCATGGAGGGCTGGGTACAGATACGCAGTATTTT
NA	TRBJ2-5	NA	TRBV9	CASSPTRGGWETQYF	TGTGCCAGCAGCCCCACGAGGGGGGGCTGGGAGACCCAGTACTTC
TRBD2	TRBJ2-7	few	TRBV6-2/TRBV6-3	CASSPEGRAFYEQYF	TGTGCCAGCAGTCCAGAGGGGAGGGCATTCTACGAGCAGTACTTC
NA	TRBJ2-1	few	TRBV2	CASSEEAGALTGNEQFF	TGTGCCAGCAGTGAAGAGGCAGGAGCCCTGACTGGCAATGAGCAGTTCTTC
NA	TRBJ2-1	many	TRBV7-9	CASRFSPRGNEQFF	TGTGCCAGCAGGTTTTCTCCCCGGGGGAATGAGCAGTTCTTC
TRBD1	TRBJ2-1	NA	TRBV24-1	CATSDDRGNYYNEQFF	TGTGCCACCAGTGACGACAGGGGGAACTACTACAATGAGCAGTTCTTC
NA	TRBJ1-1	NA	TRBV20-1	CSAIQGGNTEAFF	TGCAGTGCTATCCAGGGAGGGAACACTGAAGCTTTCTTT
NA	TRBJ2-6	many	TRBV12-3/TRBV12-4	CASSFLRPSGANVLTF	TGTGCCAGCAGTTTTCTACGACCCTCTGGGGCCAACGTCCTGACTTTC
NA	TRBJ1-1	NA	TRBV2	CASRLGQANTEAFF	TGTGCCAGCAGGCTCGGGCAGGCGAACACTGAAGCTTTCTTT
TRBD2	TRBJ2-1	NA	TRBV10-3	CAISDSPPAGGNEQFF	TGTGCCATCAGTGACTCACCCCCGGCGGGAGGGAATGAGCAGTTCTTC
NA	TRBJ2-2	NA	TRBV6-2/TRBV6-3	CASSYSIGIRETGELFF	TGTGCCAGCAGTTACTCAATCGGGATTAGAGAAACCGGGGAGCTGTTTTTT
TRBD1	TRBJ1-3	few	TRBV6-1	CASSRTGLGNTIYF	TGTGCCAGCAGTCGGACAGGACTAGGAAACACCATATATTTT
NA	TRBJ1-2	few	TRBV9	CASSVHETNYGYTF	TGTGCCAGCAGCGTTCATGAAACCAACTATGGCTACACCTTC
TRBD2	TRBJ2-1	NA	TRBV7-2	CASSLGSGLAGKNEQFF	TGTGCCAGCAGCTTAGGATCGGGACTAGCGGGCAAGAATGAGCAGTTCTTC
NA	TRBJ2-5	NA	TRBV15	CATSRTGKQETQYF	TGTGCCACCAGCAGAACAGGGAAGCAAGAGACCCAGTACTTC
NA	TRBJ2-2	few	TRBV5-1	CASSLSANTGELFF	TGCGCCAGCAGCTTGTCGGCGAACACCGGGGAGCTGTTTTTT
NA	TRBJ2-2	few	TRBV13	CANSLLGGPGELFF	TGTGCCAACAGCTTACTGGGGGGACCCGGGGAGCTGTTTTTT
NA	TRBJ1-1	few	TRBV6-6	CASIGQMNTEAFF	TGTGCCAGCATCGGACAGATGAACACTGAAGCTTTCTTT
NA	TRBJ2-3	NA	TRBV2	CASSEDRVEADTQYF	TGTGCCAGCAGTGAAGACAGGGTTGAAGCAGATACGCAGTATTTT
TRBD1	TRBJ2-3	NA	TRBV19	CASSIDRQGSDTQYF	TGTGCCAGTAGTATAGACCGACAGGGATCAGATACGCAGTATTTT
TRBD2	TRBJ2-2	NA	TRBV5-1	CASSRMASGGSNTGELFF	TGCGCCAGCAGCCGGATGGCTAGCGGGGGGTCGAACACCGGGGAGCTGTTTTTT
NA	TRBJ2-5	few	TRBV24-1	CATSAPPGTAGAPGETQYF	TGTGCCACCAGTGCACCCCCGGGGACGGCGGGGGCTCCGGGAGAGACCCAGTACTTC
TRBD1	TRBJ1-1	NA	TRBV25-1	CASREQGGGTEAFF	TGTGCCAGCAGGGAACAGGGGGGGGGTACTGAAGCTTTCTTT
TRBD1	TRBJ1-6	few	TRBV6-1	CASTPAGQSNSPLHF	TGTGCCAGCACTCCAGCGGGACAGAGTAATTCACCCCTCCACTTT
TRBD1	TRBJ1-2	NA	TRBV5-6	CASSFSGTDTYGYTF	TGTGCCAGCAGCTTTTCCGGGACAGACACTTATGGCTACACCTTC
TRBD2	TRBJ2-3	few	TRBV7-2	CASSASGRADTQYF	TGTGCCAGCAGTGCTAGCGGGAGGGCAGATACGCAGTATTTT
NA	TRBJ2-3	NA	TRBV7-8	CASSSRALTDTQYF	TGTGCCAGCAGTTCCAGGGCGCTCACAGATACGCAGTATTTT
TRBD2	TRBJ2-3	few	TRBV27	CASSAGLASLPDTQYF	TGTGCCAGCAGTGCCGGACTAGCGTCTCTTCCAGATACGCAGTATTTT
NA	TRBJ2-7	NA	TRBV28	CASSFSNYEQYF	TGTGCCAGCAGTTTCAGTAACTACGAGCAGTACTTC
NA	TRBJ2-3	NA	TRBV10-3	CAISESGPLTDTQYF	TGTGCCATCAGTGAGTCGGGACCTCTCACAGATACGCAGTATTTT
TRBD2	TRBJ2-4	few	TRBV20-1	CSADRGTSGNIQYF	TGCAGTGCAGACCGCGGGACTAGCGGAAACATTCAGTACTTC
TRBD1	TRBJ1-2	few	TRBV15	CATSVSYGTGEDHYGYTF	TGTGCCACCAGCGTCTCGTACGGGACAGGGGAGGACCACTATGGCTACACCTTC
NA	TRBJ2-1	NA	TRBV3-1	CASSQTLAPYNEQFF	TGTGCCAGCAGCCAAACGCTAGCTCCCTACAATGAGCAGTTCTTC
NA	TRBJ2-5	NA	TRBV29-1	CSVGRAEETQYF	TGCAGCGTTGGGAGGGCCGAGGAGACCCAGTACTTC
TRBD2	TRBJ2-1	NA	TRBV3-1	CASSQILPRLAGGRDEQFF	TGTGCCAGCAGCCAAATCCTCCCAAGACTAGCGGGAGGTCGGGATGAGCAGTTCTTC
NA	TRBJ2-4	NA	TRBV4-1	CASSQDIGIQYF	TGCGCCAGCAGCCAAGATATCGGCATTCAGTACTTC
TRBD2	TRBJ2-1	few	TRBV4-1	CASSRLAGGLGEQFF	TGCGCCAGCAGCCGACTAGCGGGGGGGCTCGGTGAGCAGTTCTTC
TRBD2	TRBJ2-1	NA	TRBV11-1	CASSSNTGTSGRNLYEQFF	TGTGCCAGCAGCTCAAACACCGGGACTAGCGGGAGGAACCTCTATGAGCAGTTCTTC
NA	TRBJ1-6	NA	TRBV7-9	CASSVGDSPLHF	TGTGCCAGCAGTGTGGGGGATTCACCCCTCCACTTT
NA	TRBJ1-1	few	TRBV20-1	CSAPTRSKESEAFF	TGCAGTGCTCCCACACGCTCAAAGGAGTCTGAAGCTTTCTTT